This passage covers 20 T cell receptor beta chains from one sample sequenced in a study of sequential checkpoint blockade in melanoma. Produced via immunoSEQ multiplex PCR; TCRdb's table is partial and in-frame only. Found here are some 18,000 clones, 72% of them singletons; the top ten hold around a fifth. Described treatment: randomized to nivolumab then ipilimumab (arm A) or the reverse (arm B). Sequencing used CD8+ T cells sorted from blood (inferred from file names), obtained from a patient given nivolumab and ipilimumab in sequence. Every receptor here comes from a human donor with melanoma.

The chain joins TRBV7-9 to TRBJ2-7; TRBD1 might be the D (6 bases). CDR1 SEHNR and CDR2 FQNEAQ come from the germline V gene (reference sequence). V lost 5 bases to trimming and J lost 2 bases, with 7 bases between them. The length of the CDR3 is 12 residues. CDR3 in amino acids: CASSRDTYEQYF. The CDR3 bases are TGTGCCAGCAGCAGGGACACCTACGAGCAGTACTTC.

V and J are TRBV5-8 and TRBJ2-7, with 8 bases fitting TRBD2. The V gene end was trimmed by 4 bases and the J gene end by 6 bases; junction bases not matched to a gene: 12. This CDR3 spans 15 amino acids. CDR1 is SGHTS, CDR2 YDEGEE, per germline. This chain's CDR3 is CASSLGGVISFEQYF. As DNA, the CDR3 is TGTGCCAGCAGCCTCGGGGGGGTTATAAGTTTCGAGCAGTACTTC.

The chain's CDR3 is CASSHPRDNTDWPQMAQYF. As DNA, the CDR3 is TGCGCCAGCAGCCATCCCAGGGACAACACGGACTGGCCTCAGATGGCCCAGTACTTC. J is TRBJ2-5 and V is TRBV4-1, with a tentative D call TRBD1 (6 bases). The germline gives CDR1 MGHRA, CDR2 YSYEKL. The length of the CDR3 is 19 residues. V was pared by 3 bases and J by 9 bases, with 32 bases between.

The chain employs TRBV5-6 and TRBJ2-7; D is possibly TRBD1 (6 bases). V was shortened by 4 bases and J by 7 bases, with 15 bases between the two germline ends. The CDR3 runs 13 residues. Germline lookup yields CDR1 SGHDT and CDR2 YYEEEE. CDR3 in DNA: TGTGCCAGCAGCGCTGACAGGTTACGGGAGCAGTACTTC. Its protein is CASSADRLREQYF.

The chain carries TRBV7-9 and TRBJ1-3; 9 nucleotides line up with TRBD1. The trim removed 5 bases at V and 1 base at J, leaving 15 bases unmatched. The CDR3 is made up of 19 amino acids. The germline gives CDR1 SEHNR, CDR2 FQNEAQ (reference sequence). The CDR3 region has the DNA TGTGCCAGCAGCGCCCGAAGGGGGACAGGGATTGTATCTGGAAACACCATATATTTT. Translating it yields CASSARRGTGIVSGNTIYF.

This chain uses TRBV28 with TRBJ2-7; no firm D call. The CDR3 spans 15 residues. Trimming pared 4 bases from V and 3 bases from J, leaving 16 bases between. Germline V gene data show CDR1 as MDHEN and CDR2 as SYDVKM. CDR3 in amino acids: CASSSPTELVYEQYF. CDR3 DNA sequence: TGTGCCAGCAGTTCCCCCACGGAGTTAGTCTACGAGCAGTACTTC.

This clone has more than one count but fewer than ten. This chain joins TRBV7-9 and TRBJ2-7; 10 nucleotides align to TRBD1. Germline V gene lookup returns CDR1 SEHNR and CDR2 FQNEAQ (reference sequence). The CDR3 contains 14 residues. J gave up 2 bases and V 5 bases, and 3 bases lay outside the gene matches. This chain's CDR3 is CASSPGQGTYEQYF. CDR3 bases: TGTGCCAGCAGCCCGGGACAGGGGACCTACGAGCAGTACTTC.

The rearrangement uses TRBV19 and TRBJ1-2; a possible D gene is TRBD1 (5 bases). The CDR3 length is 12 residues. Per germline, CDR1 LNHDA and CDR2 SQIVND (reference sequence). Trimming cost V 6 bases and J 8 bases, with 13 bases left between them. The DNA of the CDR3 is TGTGCCAGTAGGAGCGGGGGTTTGGGCTACACCTTC. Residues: CASRSGGLGYTF.

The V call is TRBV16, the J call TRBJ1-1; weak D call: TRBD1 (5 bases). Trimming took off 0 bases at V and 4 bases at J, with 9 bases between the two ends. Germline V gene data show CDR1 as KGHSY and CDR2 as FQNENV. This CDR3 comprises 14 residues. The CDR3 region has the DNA TGTGCCAGCAGCCAATCTTCCGGGGGCACTGAAGCTTTCTTT. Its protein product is CASSQSSGGTEAFF. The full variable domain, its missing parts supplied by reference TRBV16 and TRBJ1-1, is GEEVAQTPKHLVRGEGQKAKLYCAPIKGHSYVFWYQQVLKNEFKFLISFQNENVFDETGMPKERFSAKCLPNSPCSLEIQATKLEDSAVYFCASSQSSGGTEAFFGQGTRLTVV.

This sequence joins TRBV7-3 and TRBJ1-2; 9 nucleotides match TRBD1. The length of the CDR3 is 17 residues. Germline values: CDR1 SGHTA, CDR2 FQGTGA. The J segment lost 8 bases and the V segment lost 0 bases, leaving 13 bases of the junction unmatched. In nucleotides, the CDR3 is TGTGCCAGCAGCTTAACGAGCCGGACAGGGGCCGCCCGGGGCTACACCTTC. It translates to CASSLTSRTGAARGYTF. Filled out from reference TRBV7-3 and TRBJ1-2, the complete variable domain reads GAGVSQTPSNKVTEKGKYVELRCDPISGHTALYWYRQSLGQGPEFLIYFQGTGAADDSGLPNDRFFAVRPEGSVSTLKIQRTERGDSAVYLCASSLTSRTGAARGYTFGSGTRLTVV.

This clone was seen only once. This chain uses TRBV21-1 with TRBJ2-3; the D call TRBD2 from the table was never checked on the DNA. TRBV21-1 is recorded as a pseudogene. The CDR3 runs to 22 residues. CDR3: CASSKTQQPGLAGGLDTDTQYF. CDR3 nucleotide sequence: TGTGCCAGCAGCAAGACTCAGCAACCGGGACTAGCGGGGGGGCTCGACACAGATACGCAGTATTTT.

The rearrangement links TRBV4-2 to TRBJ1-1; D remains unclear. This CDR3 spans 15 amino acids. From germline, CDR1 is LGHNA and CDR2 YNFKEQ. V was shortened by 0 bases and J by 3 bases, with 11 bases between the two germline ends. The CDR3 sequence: CASSQDGGGDTEAFF. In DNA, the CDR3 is TGTGCCAGCAGCCAAGACGGAGGTGGGGACACTGAAGCTTTCTTT.

This chain's CDR3 is CASSDGVEAFF. The CDR3 DNA follows: TGTGCCAGCAGCGACGGAGTTGAAGCTTTCTTT. The V call is TRBV9, the J call TRBJ1-1; no firm D call. The CDR3 is 11 residues long. Trimming took 3 bases from V and 7 from J, leaving 7 bases between them. Germline lookup yields CDR1 SGDLS and CDR2 YYNGEE. Based on the CDR3 plus reference TRBV9 and TRBJ1-1, the full variable domain is DSGVTQTPKHLITATGQRVTLRCSPRSGDLSVYWYQQSLDQGLQFLIQYYNGEERAKGNILERFSAQQFPDLHSELNLSSLELGDSALYFCASSDGVEAFFGQGTRLTVV.

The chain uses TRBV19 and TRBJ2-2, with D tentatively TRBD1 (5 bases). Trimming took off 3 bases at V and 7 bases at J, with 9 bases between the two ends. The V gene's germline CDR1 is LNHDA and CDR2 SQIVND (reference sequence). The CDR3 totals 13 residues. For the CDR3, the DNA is TGTGCCAGTAGTATTTGGGGCGACGGGGAGCTGTTTTTT. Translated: CASSIWGDGELFF.

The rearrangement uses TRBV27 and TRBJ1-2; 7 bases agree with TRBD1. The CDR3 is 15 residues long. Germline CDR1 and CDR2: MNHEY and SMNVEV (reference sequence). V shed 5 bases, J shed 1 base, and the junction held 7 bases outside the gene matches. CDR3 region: CASSPQGTGNYGYTF. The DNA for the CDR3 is TGTGCCAGCAGTCCACAGGGGACGGGTAACTATGGCTACACCTTC.

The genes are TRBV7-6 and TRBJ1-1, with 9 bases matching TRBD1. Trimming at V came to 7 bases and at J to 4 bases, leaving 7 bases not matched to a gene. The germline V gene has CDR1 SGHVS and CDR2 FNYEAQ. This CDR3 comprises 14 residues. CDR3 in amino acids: CASIPDRGGTEAFF. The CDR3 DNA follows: TGTGCCAGCATCCCGGACAGGGGAGGCACTGAAGCTTTCTTT.

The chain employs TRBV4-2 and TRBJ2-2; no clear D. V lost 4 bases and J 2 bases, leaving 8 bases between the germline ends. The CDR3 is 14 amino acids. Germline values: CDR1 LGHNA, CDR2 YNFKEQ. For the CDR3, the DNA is TGTGCCAGCAGCCCTCTAGATAACACCGGGGAGCTGTTTTTT. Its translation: CASSPLDNTGELFF.

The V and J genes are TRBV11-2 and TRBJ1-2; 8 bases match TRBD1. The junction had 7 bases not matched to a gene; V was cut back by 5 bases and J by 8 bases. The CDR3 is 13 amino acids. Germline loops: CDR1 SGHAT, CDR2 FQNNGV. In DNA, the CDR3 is TGTGCCAGCAGCATAGGACAGGGAGCCGGCTACACCTTC. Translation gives CASSIGQGAGYTF.

The CDR3 region is CASSLVEVNTEAFF. CDR3 DNA sequence: TGTGCCAGCAGCTTAGTGGAGGTGAACACTGAAGCTTTCTTT. The V gene is TRBV7-8, the J gene TRBJ1-1; D ambiguous. The V gene's germline CDR1 is SGHVS and CDR2 FQNEAQ. This CDR3 is built from 14 residues. The V and J ends lost 1 base and 0 bases respectively, with 6 bases between them.

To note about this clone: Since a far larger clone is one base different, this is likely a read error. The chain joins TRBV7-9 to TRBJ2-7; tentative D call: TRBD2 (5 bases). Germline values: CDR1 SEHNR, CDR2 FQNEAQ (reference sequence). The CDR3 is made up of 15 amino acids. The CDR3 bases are TGTGCCAGCTGCTTGAGGACTCCCCGCTCCTACGAGCAGTACTTC. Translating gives CASCLRTPRSYEQYF.